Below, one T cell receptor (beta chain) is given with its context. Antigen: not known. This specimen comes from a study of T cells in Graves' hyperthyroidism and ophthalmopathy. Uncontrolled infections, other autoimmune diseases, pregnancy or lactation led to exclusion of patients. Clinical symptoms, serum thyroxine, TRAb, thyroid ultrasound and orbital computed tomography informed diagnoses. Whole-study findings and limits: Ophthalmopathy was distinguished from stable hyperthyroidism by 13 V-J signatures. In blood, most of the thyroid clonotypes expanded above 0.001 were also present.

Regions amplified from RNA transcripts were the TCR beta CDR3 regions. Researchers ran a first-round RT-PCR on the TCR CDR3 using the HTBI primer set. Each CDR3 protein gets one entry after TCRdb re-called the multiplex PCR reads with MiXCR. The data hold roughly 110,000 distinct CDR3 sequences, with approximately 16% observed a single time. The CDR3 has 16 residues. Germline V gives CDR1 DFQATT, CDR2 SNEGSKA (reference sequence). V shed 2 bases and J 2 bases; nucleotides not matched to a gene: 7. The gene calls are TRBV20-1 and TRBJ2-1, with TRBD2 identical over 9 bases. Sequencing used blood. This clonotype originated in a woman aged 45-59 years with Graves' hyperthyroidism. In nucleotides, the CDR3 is TGCAGTGCTAGACGAGACCTAGCGGGAACCTACAATGAGCAGTTCTTC. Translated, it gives CSARRDLAGTYNEQFF.